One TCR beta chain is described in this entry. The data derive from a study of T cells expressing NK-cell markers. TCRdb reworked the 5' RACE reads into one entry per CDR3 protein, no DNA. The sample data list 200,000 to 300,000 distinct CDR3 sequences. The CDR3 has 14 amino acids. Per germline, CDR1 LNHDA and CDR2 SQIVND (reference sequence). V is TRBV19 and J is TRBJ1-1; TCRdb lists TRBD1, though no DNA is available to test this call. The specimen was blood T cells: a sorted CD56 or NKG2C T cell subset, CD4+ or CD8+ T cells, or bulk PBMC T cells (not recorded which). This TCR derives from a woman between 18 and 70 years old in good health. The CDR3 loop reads CASTTRDLNTEAFF.